This record looks at one T cell receptor (beta chain) sequence and its context. What it binds is not known. Both 60 Vbeta primers and 13 Jbeta primers went into the PCR. This table comes from immunoSEQ multiplex PCR, and its TCRdb copy is limited to in-frame clones, with some not included. The table lists approximately 240,000 clones, roughly 90% of them singletons, with approximately 1% in the top ten. The data originate from a study of cytomegalovirus exposure and HLA in healthy donors. Findings and caveats of the study: In terms of immune exposure information, only CMV serostatus was available. Later on, a genetic analysis was performed. It linked a missense variant in DCLRE1C with V- and J-gene trimming of TCR beta.

The CDR3 consists of 14 residues. The V and J ends lost 7 bases and 6 bases respectively, with 16 bases between them. The germline V gene has CDR1 SNHLY and CDR2 FYNNEI. The rearrangement links TRBV2 to TRBJ2-1; a possible D gene is TRBD1 (6 bases). The specimen sequenced was PBMCs. The receptor was derived from a woman under 30 in good health and CMV-seronegative. CDR3 amino acids: CASIKGRGGNEQFF. DNA of the CDR3: TGTGCCAGCATTAAGGGGCGAGGGGGCAATGAGCAGTTCTTC.